This entry lists 28 T cell receptor beta chains sequenced from one sample in a study of regulatory T cells in long-lasting Graves disease. As to time point: newly diagnosed GD, antithyroid drugs for less than 3 months. Extracted RNA from PBMCs served as the source of the TCR library. iRepertoire HTBI primers and Arm-PCR of CDR3 regions built TCR beta libraries. TCRdb used MiXCR to reprocess the multiplex PCR reads, holding one entry per CDR3 protein. In the table there are hundreds of thousands of distinct CDR3 sequences, 16% of which are singletons. These sequences were also reported in another study, on T cells in Graves' hyperthyroidism and ophthalmopathy.

The specimen was peripheral blood mononuclear cells (PBMCs), collected at new diagnosis, from a patient treated with antithyroid drugs. The receptor set was obtained from a woman aged 35-65 years with Graves disease.

The genes are TRBV28 and TRBJ2-5; 11 positions agree with TRBD1. The germline gives CDR1 MDHEN, CDR2 SYDVKM. This CDR3 is built from 15 residues. The trim removed 10 bases at V and 2 bases at J, leaving 9 bases unmatched. The DNA of the CDR3 is TGTGCCACCCGTGGACAGGGGGCCCCTCAAGAGACCCAGTACTTC. Protein sequence: CATRGQGAPQETQYF. The full variable domain, with the rest looked up from reference TRBV28 and TRBJ2-5, is DVKVTQSSRYLVKRTGEKVFLECVQDMDHENMFWYRQDPGLGLRLIYFSYDVKMKEKGDIPEGYSVSREKKERFSLILESASTNQTSMYLCATRGQGAPQETQYFGPGTRLLVL.

Notes on this clonotype: Possible read error: a much larger clone is one base away. The genes are TRBV10-3 and TRBJ2-1, with 9 bases lining up with TRBD1. This CDR3 contains 14 residues. After removal of 11 bases from V and 10 bases from J, the junction contained 15 bases not matched to a gene. Germline CDR1 ENHRY, CDR2 SYGVKD. This CDR3 is CASGLGTGTYEQFF. CDR3 DNA sequence: TGTGCCTCAGGCCTCGGGACAGGGACTTACGAGCAGTTCTTC.

This clonotype was found a few times. This rearrangement joins TRBV24-1 to TRBJ2-3; TRBD1 or TRBD2 may be the D gene (5 bases each). V was clipped by 5 bases and J by 0 bases, with 17 bases between them. Germline V gene lookup returns CDR1 KGHDR and CDR2 SFDVKD. The CDR3 has 17 residues. The CDR3 DNA is TGTGCCACCAGTGGCGCCATGGGGACGTCTAGCACAGATACGCAGTATTTT. This gives the protein CATSGAMGTSSTDTQYF.

Many counts were recorded for this clonotype. This chain connects TRBV3-1 to TRBJ1-1; weak D call: TRBD1 (6 bases). Germline V gene lookup returns CDR1 LGHDT and CDR2 YNNKEL (reference sequence). With 0 bases removed from V and 2 bases from J, the gap between germline ends came to 10 bases. The CDR3 is made up of 15 amino acids. In DNA form, the CDR3 reads TGTGCCAGCAGCCAAGACTGGACAGTAAACACTGAAGCTTTCTTT. Amino acid sequence: CASSQDWTVNTEAFF.

In its sample, this clonotype was seen a few times. The rearrangement uses TRBV5-1 and TRBJ2-3; 12 bases line up with TRBD2. Trimming removed 3 bases from V and 2 bases from J; junction bases left unmatched: 4. CDR1 SGHRS and CDR2 YFSETQ come from the germline V gene. This CDR3 is built from 16 residues. The CDR3 DNA follows: TGCGCCAGCAGCTCGGGGACTAGCGGGTTCACAGATACGCAGTATTTT. This gives the protein CASSSGTSGFTDTQYF.

This clonotype was detected many times. This chain uses TRBV6-1 with TRBJ1-1; no reliable D call. The CDR3 length is 11 residues. Germline V lookup: CDR1 MNHNS, CDR2 SASEGT. The V end was cut by 2 bases, the J end by 2 bases, with 0 bases between. This CDR3 reads CASSENTEAFF. The CDR3 bases are TGTGCCAGCAGTGAAAACACTGAAGCTTTCTTT.

This chain connects TRBV7-8 to TRBJ1-3; D is ambiguous. Germline loops: CDR1 SGHVS, CDR2 FQNEAQ. Trimming left V 4 bases short and J 0 bases short, with 10 bases between. The CDR3 totals 15 residues. This CDR3 reads CASSSATGSGNTIYF. The DNA of the CDR3 is TGTGCCAGCAGCTCCGCCACTGGCTCTGGAAACACCATATATTTT.

This clonotype has a count of ten or more. The chain links TRBV7-6 to TRBJ2-7, with D perhaps assigned TRBD1 or TRBD2 (5 bases each). The length of the CDR3 is 12 residues. Per germline, CDR1 SGHVS and CDR2 FNYEAQ. The V end was cut by 8 bases, the J end by 6 bases, with 14 bases between. This CDR3 is CASGEVGGEQYF. CDR3 DNA sequence: TGTGCCAGCGGAGAGGTTGGGGGCGAGCAGTACTTC.

This clonotype appeared many times. The chain uses TRBV2 and TRBJ2-1; D is ambiguous. The CDR3 spans 11 residues. Trimming shortened V by 5 bases and J by 7 bases, and 6 bases separated the two germline ends. The V gene's germline CDR1 is SNHLY and CDR2 FYNNEI. CDR3 sequence (DNA): TGTGCCAGCAGTAAGGCGAATGAGCAGTTCTTC. Protein product: CASSKANEQFF.

To note about this clonotype: Being one base from a much bigger clone, this may be a read error. Without the conserved terminal phenylalanine or tryptophan, this CDR3 likely stems from a read error. The chain recombines TRBV6-1 with TRBJ1-1; D remains unclear. The germline V and J ends were trimmed by 5 bases and 2 bases, with 9 bases remaining between them. The CDR3 is 13 amino acids. Per the germline V gene, CDR1 is MNHNS and CDR2 is SASEGT. The CDR3 bases are TGTGCCAGCAGTACTAGTGGTAACACTGAAGCTTTCTCT. Its translation: CASSTSGNTEAFS.

This clonotype was counted only a few times. The V call is TRBV14, the J call TRBJ2-1, with TRBD1 identical over 8 bases. Germline V gives CDR1 SGHDN, CDR2 FVKESK. This CDR3 is 17 amino acids long. The J segment lost 2 bases and the V segment lost 0 bases, leaving 6 bases of the junction unmatched. CDR3 residues: CASSQESTGAPYNEQFF. DNA for the CDR3: TGTGCCAGCAGCCAAGAATCGACAGGGGCCCCCTACAATGAGCAGTTCTTC.

This rearrangement joins TRBV4-1 to TRBJ1-2, with D perhaps matching TRBD1 (5 bases). Germline V gene lookup returns CDR1 MGHRA and CDR2 YSYEKL. The CDR3 is made up of 14 amino acids. Trimming cost V 0 bases and J 6 bases, with 11 bases left between them. The chain's CDR3 is CASSQEWRGDGYTF. Written as DNA, the CDR3 is TGCGCCAGCAGCCAAGAATGGAGGGGCGATGGCTACACCTTC.

The table lists this clonotype with a few counts. The chain links TRBV5-1 to TRBJ1-2; D gene ambiguous. V lost 4 bases, J lost 2 bases, and 9 bases lay in between. This CDR3 is 13 amino acids long. CDR1 SGHRS and CDR2 YFSETQ come from the germline V gene. The CDR3 DNA reads as TGCGCCAGCAGCCAATCGGGGAACTATGGCTACACCTTC. Protein sequence: CASSQSGNYGYTF.

Of note for this clonotype: A much larger clone lies one base from this, so it may be a read error. The chain couples TRBV7-3 to TRBJ1-4, with TRBD1 matching over 7 bases. The CDR3 length is 18 residues. J lost 3 bases, V lost 5 bases, and 15 bases had no gene match. CDR1 is SGHTA, CDR2 FQGTGA, per germline. In DNA form, the CDR3 reads TGTGCCAGCAGCCCCGACAGGGCTCTAGATATGGCTAATGAAAAACTGTTTTTT. This gives the protein CASSPDRALDMANEKLFF.

Many counts were recorded for this clonotype. The chain employs TRBV3-1 and TRBJ2-3; D is possibly TRBD2 (5 bases). V was shortened by 4 bases and J by 10 bases, with 9 bases between the two germline ends. This CDR3 is 11 amino acids long. Germline CDR1 is LGHDT and CDR2 is YNNKEL (reference sequence). This chain's CDR3 is CASSLTGAQYF. The CDR3 nucleotides read TGTGCCAGCAGCCTGACCGGGGCGCAGTATTTT.

The V gene is TRBV7-9, the J gene TRBJ2-3, with D perhaps matching TRBD2 (6 bases). The V end lost 5 bases, the J end lost 2 bases, and 17 bases lay between the germline ends. CDR1 and CDR2 (germline): SEHNR, FQNEAQ (reference sequence). The CDR3 loop spans 16 amino acids. The chain's CDR3 is CASSKPIGTLTDTQYF. The CDR3 region has the DNA TGTGCCAGCAGCAAGCCAATTGGGACTCTCACAGATACGCAGTATTTT.

This clonotype was observed a handful of times. The chain couples TRBV7-2 to TRBJ1-5; 7 nucleotides match TRBD1. Germline CDR1 is SGHTA and CDR2 is FQGNSA. This CDR3 is 16 amino acids long. The trim removed 2 bases at V and 6 bases at J, leaving 10 bases unmatched. The CDR3 region has the DNA TGTGCCAGCAGCTTAATGACAGGGACCGTAGGTCAGCCCCAGCATTTT. It yields the protein CASSLMTGTVGQPQHF. The variable domain in full, completed from reference TRBV7-2 and TRBJ1-5, reads GAGVSQSPSNKVTEKGKDVELRCDPISGHTALYWYRQSLGQGLEFLIYFQGNSAPDKSGLPSDRFSAERTGGSVSTLTIQRTQQEDSAVYLCASSLMTGTVGQPQHFGDGTRLSIL.

The chain uses TRBV20-1 and TRBJ1-3, with 9 bases lining up with TRBD1. The trim removed 2 bases at V and 2 bases at J, leaving 1 base unmatched. Germline-derived CDR1 and CDR2 are DFQATT and SNEGSKA (reference sequence). The CDR3 has 14 amino acids. The DNA of the CDR3 is TGCAGTGCTAGACGGACAGGGGCTGGAAACACCATATATTTT. This gives the protein CSARRTGAGNTIYF.

The chain is built from TRBV18 and TRBJ2-6; the match to TRBD1 covers 12 bases. There are 19 residues in the CDR3. Germline-derived CDR1 and CDR2 are KGHSH and LQKENI. Germline trimming cut 8 bases from V and 3 bases from J; bases unmatched to any gene: 14. The CDR3 DNA sequence: TGTGCCAGCACCTACAAACTCCGGGACAGGGGGCTTGGGGCCAACGTCCTGACTTTC. Protein product: CASTYKLRDRGLGANVLTF.

The chain couples TRBV7-9 to TRBJ2-7; TRBD1 matches 9 bases. Germline CDR1 is SEHNR and CDR2 is FQNEAQ (reference sequence). The junction had 7 bases not matched to a gene; V was cut back by 1 base and J by 3 bases. This CDR3 is 16 amino acids long. The chain's CDR3 is CASSLEGTGNYYEQYF. As DNA, the CDR3 is TGTGCCAGCAGCTTAGAGGGGACAGGGAATTACTACGAGCAGTACTTC.

This clonotype was recorded at least ten times. The genes are TRBV7-2 and TRBJ1-1; TRBD1 agrees at 7 bases. The CDR3 covers 13 residues. V dropped 4 bases and J dropped 4; count of bases not matched to a gene: 3. CDR1 and CDR2 from the germline V gene are SGHTA and FQGNSA. This CDR3 reads CASSSTGLTEAFF. CDR3 DNA sequence: TGTGCCAGCAGCTCGACAGGGCTCACTGAAGCTTTCTTT.

The V and J genes are TRBV6-1 and TRBJ1-4, with no clear D. This CDR3 spans 14 amino acids. Trimming removed 9 bases from V and 0 bases from J, with 11 bases in between. Germline CDR1 reads MNHNS; CDR2 reads SASEGT. The CDR3 DNA reads TGTGCCAGTACCCTACACGCAACTAATGAAAAACTGTTTTTT. Translation: CASTLHATNEKLFF.

This clonotype was seen a handful of times. The chain employs TRBV29-1 and TRBJ2-7; D may correspond to TRBD1 or TRBD2 (5 bases each). Trimming pared 7 bases from V and 2 bases from J, leaving 18 bases between. This CDR3 spans 14 amino acids. Germline loops: CDR1 SQVTM, CDR2 ANQGSEA. The CDR3 is CSAIGTSATYEQYF. The CDR3 DNA reads as TGCAGCGCTATAGGGACCTCCGCTACCTACGAGCAGTACTTC.

As concerns this clonotype: Only one base separates this from a far larger clonotype, so it likely reflects a read error. The chain is built from TRBV5-4 and TRBJ1-5; 9 nucleotides line up with TRBD1. Germline V CDR1 and CDR2: SGHNT, YYREEE (reference sequence). V trimming: 4 bases; J trimming: 4 bases; junction bases outside the gene matches: 3. The CDR3 is 14 amino acids. The chain's CDR3 is CASSNGQGNQPQHF. The CDR3 region has the DNA TGTGCCAGCAGCAACGGACAGGGGAATCAGCCCCAGCATTTT.

This clonotype was counted many times. The chain couples TRBV7-9 to TRBJ2-7; the match to TRBD1 covers 9 bases. Germline CDR1 reads SEHNR; CDR2 reads FQNEAQ (reference sequence). Trimming removed 2 bases from V and 6 bases from J; junction bases left unmatched: 8. The CDR3 is 15 amino acids. The CDR3 loop is CASSLKGTGRSEQYF. The CDR3 region has the DNA TGTGCCAGCAGCTTAAAGGGGACAGGGCGGTCCGAGCAGTACTTC.

This clonotype was counted at least ten times. The chain combines TRBV4-1 with TRBJ1-1; no reliable D call. The CDR3 has 15 amino acids. Trimming pared 0 bases from V and 9 bases from J, leaving 17 bases between. The V gene's germline CDR1 is MGHRA and CDR2 YSYEKL. CDR3 in DNA: TGCGCCAGCAGCCAAGACCCAATCCCCGGGGTCCAAGCTTTCTTT. Translation: CASSQDPIPGVQAFF.

This clonotype has ten or more counts. The chain links TRBV12-3 or TRBV12-4 to TRBJ2-3; D not resolved. The CDR3 sequence is 15 residues long. Trimming cost V 6 bases and J 4 bases, with 17 bases left between them. CDR3 amino acids: CASRHRTGAADTQYF. DNA of the CDR3: TGTGCCAGCAGACATCGGACCGGCGCCGCAGATACGCAGTATTTT.

The chain has TRBV19 and TRBJ2-3, with D tentatively TRBD2 (6 bases). The CDR3 length is 14 residues. Trimming pared 10 bases from V and 2 bases from J, leaving 16 bases between. CDR1 is LNHDA and CDR2 is SQIVND in the germline V gene (reference sequence). The CDR3 protein is CATRDPGDTDTQYF. CDR3 DNA: TGTGCCACCCGGGACCCGGGGGACACAGATACGCAGTATTTT.